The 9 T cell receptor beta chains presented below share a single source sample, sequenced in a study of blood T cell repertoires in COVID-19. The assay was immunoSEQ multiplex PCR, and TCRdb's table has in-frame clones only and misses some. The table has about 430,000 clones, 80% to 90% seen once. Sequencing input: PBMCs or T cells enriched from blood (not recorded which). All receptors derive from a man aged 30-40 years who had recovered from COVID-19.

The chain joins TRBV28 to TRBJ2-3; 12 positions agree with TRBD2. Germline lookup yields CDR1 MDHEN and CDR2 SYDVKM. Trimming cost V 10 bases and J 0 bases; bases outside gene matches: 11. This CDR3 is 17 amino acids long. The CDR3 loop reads CATLRASGRVSTDTQYF. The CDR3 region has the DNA TGTGCCACCCTTAGGGCTAGCGGGAGGGTTAGCACAGATACGCAGTATTTT.

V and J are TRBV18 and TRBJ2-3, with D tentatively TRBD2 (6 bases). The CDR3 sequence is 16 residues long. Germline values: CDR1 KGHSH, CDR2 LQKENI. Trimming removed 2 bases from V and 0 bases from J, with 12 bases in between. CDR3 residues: CASSPLASASTDTQYF. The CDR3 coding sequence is TGTGCCAGCTCACCATTAGCTAGCGCCAGCACAGATACGCAGTATTTT. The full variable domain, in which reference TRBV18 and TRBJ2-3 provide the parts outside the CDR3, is NAGVMQNPRHLVRRRGQEARLRCSPMKGHSHVYWYRQLPEEGLKFMVYLQKENIIDESGMPKERFSAEFPKEGPSILRIQQVVRGDSAAYFCASSPLASASTDTQYFGPGTRLTVL.

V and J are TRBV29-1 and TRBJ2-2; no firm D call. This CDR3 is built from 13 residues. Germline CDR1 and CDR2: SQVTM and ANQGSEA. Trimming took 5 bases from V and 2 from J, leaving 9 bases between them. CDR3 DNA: TGCAGCGTTTCGTCCCGTAACACCGGGGAGCTGTTTTTT. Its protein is CSVSSRNTGELFF.

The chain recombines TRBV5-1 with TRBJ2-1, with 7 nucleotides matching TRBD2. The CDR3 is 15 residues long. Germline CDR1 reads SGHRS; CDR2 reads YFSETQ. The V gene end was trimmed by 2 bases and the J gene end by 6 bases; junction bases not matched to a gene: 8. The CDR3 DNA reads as TGCGCCAGCAGCTTAGAGACTAGCCGATTCAATGAGCAGTTCTTC. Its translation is CASSLETSRFNEQFF. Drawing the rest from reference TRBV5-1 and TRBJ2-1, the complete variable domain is KAGVTQTPRYLIKTRGQQVTLSCSPISGHRSVSWYQQTPGQGLQFLFEYFSETQRNKGNFPGRFSGRQFSNSRSEMNVSTLELGDSALYLCASSLETSRFNEQFFGPGTRLTVL.

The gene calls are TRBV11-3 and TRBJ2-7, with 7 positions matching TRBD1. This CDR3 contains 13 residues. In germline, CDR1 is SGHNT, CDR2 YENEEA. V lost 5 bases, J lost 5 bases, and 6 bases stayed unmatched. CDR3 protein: CASSLQGSDEQYF. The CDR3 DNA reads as TGTGCCAGCAGCCTACAGGGGTCCGACGAGCAGTACTTC.

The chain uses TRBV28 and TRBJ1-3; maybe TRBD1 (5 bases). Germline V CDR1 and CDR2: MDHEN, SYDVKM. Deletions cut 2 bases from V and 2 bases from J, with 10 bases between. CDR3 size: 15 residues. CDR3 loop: CASSLISRAGNTIYF. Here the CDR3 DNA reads TGTGCCAGCAGTTTAATATCCAGGGCTGGAAACACCATATATTTT. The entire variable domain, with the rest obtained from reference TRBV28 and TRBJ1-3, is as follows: DVKVTQSSRYLVKRTGEKVFLECVQDMDHENMFWYRQDPGLGLRLIYFSYDVKMKEKGDIPEGYSVSREKKERFSLILESASTNQTSMYLCASSLISRAGNTIYFGEGSWLTVV.

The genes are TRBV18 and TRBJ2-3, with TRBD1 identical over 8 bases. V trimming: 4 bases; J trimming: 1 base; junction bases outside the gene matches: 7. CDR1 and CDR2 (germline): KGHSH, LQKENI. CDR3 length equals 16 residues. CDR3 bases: TGTGCCAGCTCACGACTACCGGGACAGGGCACAGATACGCAGTATTTT. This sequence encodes CASSRLPGQGTDTQYF.

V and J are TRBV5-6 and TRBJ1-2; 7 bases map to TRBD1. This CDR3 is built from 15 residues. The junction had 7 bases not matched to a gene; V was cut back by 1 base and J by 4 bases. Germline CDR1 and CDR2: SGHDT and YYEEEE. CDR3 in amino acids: CASSLRQGQLYGYTF. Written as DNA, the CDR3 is TGTGCCAGCAGCTTGAGACAGGGACAACTCTATGGCTACACCTTC.

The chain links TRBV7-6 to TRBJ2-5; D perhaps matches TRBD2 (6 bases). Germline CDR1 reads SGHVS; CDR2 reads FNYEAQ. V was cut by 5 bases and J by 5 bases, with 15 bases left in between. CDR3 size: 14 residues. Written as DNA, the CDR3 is TGTGCCAGCAGCCAGGACCCAAGCGGGGAGACCCAGTACTTC. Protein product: CASSQDPSGETQYF.